This TCR beta chain was obtained from a study of T cells in Graves' hyperthyroidism and ophthalmopathy (dated by TCRdb to the late 2010s). In terms of the full investigation: Peripheral blood was collected at initial diagnosis, before any treatment. A discovery cohort of about 100 patients, roughly 45 with Graves' ophthalmopathy and approximately 55 with stable Graves' hyperthyroidism, was used to find distinguishing TCR V-J signatures. TCR Vbeta CDR3 sequencing of around 130 peripheral blood samples (43 ophthalmopathy, 75 hyperthyroidism and roughly 17 progressor patients) is reported in the paper. After blood sampling, hyperthyroidism patients were treated with methimazole at a starting dose of 30 mg daily, and ophthalmopathy patients were treated with high-dose intravenous methylprednisolone. Whether ophthalmopathy could be predicted prospectively was tested in an independent validation cohort made up of roughly 20 hyperthyroidism patients plus 17 patients who later progressed to ophthalmopathy. The roughly 100 discovery patients were randomly divided into training and test sets at a 7:3 ratio. The study also compared thyroid tissue and blood T-cell repertoires from 6 or 7 Graves' hyperthyroidism patients.

Amplification of TCR beta CDR3 regions was carried out from RNA transcripts. A first-round RT-PCR of the TCR CDR3 used the HTBI primer set with the Qiagen OneStep RT-PCR kit. The libraries were constructed in a second round of multiplex PCR and then size-selected and purified. Paired-end sequencing of the libraries was performed with 100 bp reads on an Illumina HiSeq2000. As for the authors' bioinformatics: SOAPnuke was used to process the raw data, with reads discarded if the reads contained adapters or uncalled bases, had a mean Phred below 15, or lacked an exact constant-primer or identifier match. COPE v1.2.5 was used to merge the high-quality paired reads, and each unique nucleotide sequence was defined as a clonotype. MiTCR v1.1 was used to align the clonotypes against IMGT TRBV, TRBD and TRBJ reference segments. Only V-J combinations with frequency above 0.0001, covering 99.2% of repertoires, were analysed. The TCS score was defined as the ratio of F50 (clonal expansion) to E x V (chaos), calculated using BLOSUM62-based TCRdist between CDR3 peptides within each V-J. Welch's t-statistics and random forest reduced 514 V-J features to 10 to 15, which were used in a naive Bayes classifier (R e1071). In TCRdb, the public reads were trimmed at Q25 with fastp and aligned with MiXCR, with productive beta chains retained. Each CDR3 protein appears once, grouped with its most common genes and DNA. The V and J calls were determined by TCRdb, not by the authors. For this sample there are some 490,000 distinct CDR3 sequences; 15% to 20% appear just once. Roughly 29% of the sample is held by the ten biggest clonotypes.

Worth noting for this clonotype: Its antigen target is currently unknown. No base quality values were provided; no much bigger clone lies one nucleotide off.

Broad study findings and their caveats: Sample size was not statistically predetermined, and investigators were not blinded to group allocation. Most expanded thyroid clonotypes (frequency above 0.001) were also detected in blood, suggesting blood repertoires may reflect thyroid immune responses. In validation, progression to ophthalmopathy was predicted by the model with roughly 69% sensitivity and approximately 78% specificity, a median of roughly 6.4 months before onset. A model built on a 13 V-J signature distinguished ophthalmopathy from stable hyperthyroidism, reaching roughly 88% sensitivity and approximately 83% specificity in cross-validation and 80%/75% in testing.

Ophthalmopathy patients had moderately to severely active disease, with a Clinical Activity Score of 3 or more, a NOSPECS grade of 4 or more, and a disease duration of less than 3 months. Patients with uncontrolled infections, other autoimmune diseases, pregnancy or lactation were excluded. Diagnoses relied on clinical symptoms, serum thyroxine and TRAb, thyroid ultrasound and orbital computed tomography. PBMCs were isolated from 8 to 10 ml of fresh peripheral blood by Ficoll-Paque density gradient centrifugation. Total RNA was extracted with Trizol reagent, and quality was checked on an Agilent 2100 Bioanalyzer. Sequenced material: blood. The clonotype was recovered from a woman aged 25 to 45 with Graves' ophthalmopathy.

The bases read TGCGCCAGCAGCCGGAAAGGGTGGGGAAGAGGAAACACCATATATTTT. The encoded protein is CASSRKGWGRGNTIYF. The chain uses TRBV4-3 and TRBJ1-3, with no D gene named confidently. Trimming costs V 4 bases and J 4 bases, and their ends lie 17 bases apart. From a lookup of the germline V gene, CDR1 and CDR2 are LGHNA and YSLEER. The CDR3 spans 16 residues, from the cysteine through the phenylalanine. The only DNA kept is the CDR3, 48 bases in frame from the first base.